These T cell receptor beta chains were read from a single sample in a study of blood T cell dynamics during melanoma immunotherapy. Generated by immunoSEQ multiplex PCR, the TCRdb table keeps only in-frame clones and is missing some. The sample includes approximately 13,000 clones, 65% to 90% of them seen just once. Sequenced material: blood, taken from a patient treated with checkpoint blockade. Receptors originate from a human donor with melanoma. Each CDR3 is given with its conserved first and last residue. The order of the fields is clone size, V gene, J gene, D gene, CDR3 DNA, CDR3 protein. A D gene is named only where the DNA matches it firmly. Clone size is not always given. Where it is, it says once, few, many or a class for expanded clones.

clone size: NA; V gene: TRBV11-3; J gene: TRBJ2-2; D gene: TRBD2; CDR3 DNA: TGTGCCAGCAGCTTAGGCCGGGGGGGCATCGGGGAGCTGTTTTTT; CDR3 protein: CASSLGRGGIGELFF
clone size: NA; V gene: TRBV6-1; J gene: TRBJ2-2; D gene: NA; CDR3 DNA: TGTGCCAGCAGGGGGGACATCAACACCGGGGAGCTGTTTTTT; CDR3 protein: CASRGDINTGELFF
clone size: once; V gene: TRBV2; J gene: TRBJ2-2; D gene: NA; CDR3 DNA: TGTGCCAGCAGTGGCTCCGGGACAAGGGGTAACACCGGGGAGCTGTTTTTT; CDR3 protein: CASSGSGTRGNTGELFF
clone size: NA; V gene: TRBV29-1; J gene: TRBJ1-1; D gene: NA; CDR3 DNA: TGCAGCGACTGGGAGGGGAAAGCTTTCTTT; CDR3 protein: CSDWEGKAFF
clone size: NA; V gene: TRBV6-6; J gene: TRBJ2-7; D gene: NA; CDR3 DNA: TGTGCCAGCACCGAACCGGGCTTAGGGGCCTACGAGCAGTACTTC; CDR3 protein: CASTEPGLGAYEQYF
clone size: NA; V gene: TRBV18; J gene: TRBJ1-1; D gene: TRBD1; CDR3 DNA: TGTGCCAGCTCACCACGGCCAGGGGGAGACACTGAAGCTTTCTTT; CDR3 protein: CASSPRPGGDTEAFF
clone size: NA; V gene: TRBV5-5; J gene: TRBJ2-7; D gene: TRBD2; CDR3 DNA: TGTGCCAGCAGCTCCCATGACGGGCGGGGGGTTACCTACGAGCAGTACTTC; CDR3 protein: CASSSHDGRGVTYEQYF
clone size: NA; V gene: TRBV2; J gene: TRBJ1-3; D gene: NA; CDR3 DNA: TGTGCCAGCAGTGGGGGGATCGGAAACACCATATATTTT; CDR3 protein: CASSGGIGNTIYF
clone size: NA; V gene: TRBV7-8; J gene: TRBJ2-2; D gene: NA; CDR3 DNA: TGTGCCAGCAGCCCAGGGGTTATGAACACCGGGGAGCTGTTTTTT; CDR3 protein: CASSPGVMNTGELFF
clone size: NA; V gene: TRBV2; J gene: TRBJ1-1; D gene: NA; CDR3 DNA: TGTGCCAGCAGTTACACAGGGACGGGGACGGGGCTTTTCTTT; CDR3 protein: CASSYTGTGTGLFF
clone size: NA; V gene: TRBV7-8; J gene: TRBJ1-5; D gene: TRBD1; CDR3 DNA: TGTGCCAGCAGCTTAGGACAGGGGGCACAGCCCCAGCATTTT; CDR3 protein: CASSLGQGAQPQHF
clone size: NA; V gene: TRBV9; J gene: TRBJ1-1; D gene: NA; CDR3 DNA: TGTGCCAGCAGCGTAGGGTGGAACACTGAAGCTTTCTTT; CDR3 protein: CASSVGWNTEAFF
clone size: NA; V gene: TRBV6-1; J gene: TRBJ2-1; D gene: TRBD2; CDR3 DNA: TGTGCCAGCAGGACTAGCGGCCTGTACAATGAGCAGTTCTTC; CDR3 protein: CASRTSGLYNEQFF
clone size: NA; V gene: TRBV30; J gene: TRBJ1-2; D gene: NA; CDR3 DNA: TGTGCCTGGAATTTCGGGAGTGGCTACACCTTC; CDR3 protein: CAWNFGSGYTF
clone size: NA; V gene: TRBV7-2; J gene: TRBJ2-2; D gene: TRBD2; CDR3 DNA: TGTGCCAGCAGCACGCTAGCGGGGGGGCAAACCGGGGAGCTGTTTTTT; CDR3 protein: CASSTLAGGQTGELFF
clone size: NA; V gene: TRBV5-1; J gene: TRBJ2-3; D gene: NA; CDR3 DNA: TGCGCCAGCAGCCAGGGACTTGGCACAGATACGCAGTATTTT; CDR3 protein: CASSQGLGTDTQYF
clone size: NA; V gene: TRBV7-2; J gene: TRBJ2-7; D gene: TRBD1; CDR3 DNA: TGTGCCAGCAGCTGGCGGGGACAGGGGGACTACGAGCAGTACTTC; CDR3 protein: CASSWRGQGDYEQYF
clone size: once; V gene: TRBV6-6; J gene: TRBJ1-1; D gene: TRBD1; CDR3 DNA: TGTGCCAGCAGCACAGGGGATAGGAACACTGAAGCTTTCTTT; CDR3 protein: CASSTGDRNTEAFF
clone size: NA; V gene: TRBV6-6; J gene: TRBJ2-1; D gene: NA; CDR3 DNA: TGTGCAACGGAGCTCGGACAGTCTTCCTACAATGAGCAGTTCTTC; CDR3 protein: CATELGQSSYNEQFF
clone size: NA; V gene: TRBV21-1; J gene: TRBJ1-6; D gene: NA; CDR3 DNA: TGTGCCAGCAGCAAACAGTCGCCCGGTTCGAATTCACCCCTCCACTTT; CDR3 protein: CASSKQSPGSNSPLHF
clone size: NA; V gene: TRBV7-8; J gene: TRBJ1-6; D gene: TRBD1; CDR3 DNA: TGTGCCAGCAGCTTAGTGGTTGGGACAGATTCACCCCTCCACTTT; CDR3 protein: CASSLVVGTDSPLHF
clone size: once; V gene: TRBV6-5; J gene: TRBJ1-2; D gene: NA; CDR3 DNA: TGTGCCAGCACCCGGGGCGTCAACTATGGCTACACCTTC; CDR3 protein: CASTRGVNYGYTF
clone size: NA; V gene: TRBV10-3; J gene: TRBJ2-7; D gene: TRBD2; CDR3 DNA: TGTGCCATCAGTAACCGGGAGGAATACGAGCAGTACTTC; CDR3 protein: CAISNREEYEQYF
clone size: NA; V gene: TRBV11-2; J gene: TRBJ2-2; D gene: NA; CDR3 DNA: TGTGCCAGCAGCTCTATTGGGGGGAGATCCACCGGGGAGCTGTTTTTT; CDR3 protein: CASSSIGGRSTGELFF
clone size: NA; V gene: TRBV7-2; J gene: TRBJ1-2; D gene: TRBD1; CDR3 DNA: TGTGCCAGCAGCTTAGTAGGACAGGGTAGGGGCTACACCTTC; CDR3 protein: CASSLVGQGRGYTF
clone size: NA; V gene: TRBV5-1; J gene: TRBJ2-3; D gene: NA; CDR3 DNA: TGCGCCAGCAGCTTGGGTACATCTGATACGCAGTATTTT; CDR3 protein: CASSLGTSDTQYF
clone size: NA; V gene: TRBV6-6; J gene: TRBJ1-3; D gene: NA; CDR3 DNA: TGTGCCAGCACCGACACCGGAAACACCATATATTTT; CDR3 protein: CASTDTGNTIYF
clone size: NA; V gene: TRBV5-1; J gene: TRBJ2-5; D gene: NA; CDR3 DNA: TGCGCCAGCAGCTTGGCCGGGTTAGCGGAAGCCCGGACCCAGTACTTC; CDR3 protein: CASSLAGLAEARTQYF
clone size: NA; V gene: TRBV18; J gene: TRBJ1-5; D gene: TRBD1; CDR3 DNA: TGTGCCAGCTCAGGACAGGGTAGCAATCAGCCCCAGCATTTT; CDR3 protein: CASSGQGSNQPQHF
clone size: NA; V gene: TRBV11-3; J gene: TRBJ1-1; D gene: NA; CDR3 DNA: TGTGCCAGCAGCTTAGATGGGTACACTGAAGCTTTCTTT; CDR3 protein: CASSLDGYTEAFF
clone size: NA; V gene: TRBV7-2; J gene: TRBJ1-1; D gene: NA; CDR3 DNA: TGTGCCAGCAGCCAGCGATCAGACACTGAAGCTTTCTTT; CDR3 protein: CASSQRSDTEAFF
clone size: NA; V gene: TRBV4-3; J gene: TRBJ2-5; D gene: NA; CDR3 DNA: TGCGCCAGCAGCCAAGATAGGTCGGGGCAGCAGTACTTC; CDR3 protein: CASSQDRSGQQYF
clone size: NA; V gene: TRBV6-5; J gene: TRBJ1-6; D gene: TRBD1; CDR3 DNA: TGTGCCAGCAGTCCATCGGGACAGATTTCACCCCTCCACTTT; CDR3 protein: CASSPSGQISPLHF
clone size: NA; V gene: TRBV7-9; J gene: TRBJ1-3; D gene: NA; CDR3 DNA: TGTGCCAGCAGCTTAGAACGGATCTCTGGAAACACCATATATTTT; CDR3 protein: CASSLERISGNTIYF
clone size: NA; V gene: TRBV7-2; J gene: TRBJ2-5; D gene: TRBD2; CDR3 DNA: TGTGCCAGCAGCGTCGGACTAGCGGGGCGGGAGACCCAGTACTTC; CDR3 protein: CASSVGLAGRETQYF
clone size: once; V gene: TRBV10-3; J gene: TRBJ1-2; D gene: TRBD1; CDR3 DNA: TGTGCCATCAGTCCGGACAGGGGAGGTGGCTACACCTTC; CDR3 protein: CAISPDRGGGYTF
clone size: NA; V gene: TRBV6-4; J gene: TRBJ1-2; D gene: NA; CDR3 DNA: TGTGCCAGCAGTGAGGAACGGGGCTATGGCTACACCTTC; CDR3 protein: CASSEERGYGYTF
clone size: NA; V gene: TRBV7-8; J gene: TRBJ2-2; D gene: NA; CDR3 DNA: TGTGCCAGCAACCAAGAGGCCGGGGAGCTGTTTTTT; CDR3 protein: CASNQEAGELFF
clone size: NA; V gene: TRBV7-2; J gene: TRBJ1-1; D gene: NA; CDR3 DNA: TGTGCCAGCAGCTTAGCCGGGGAGAACACTGAAGCTTTCTTT; CDR3 protein: CASSLAGENTEAFF
clone size: NA; V gene: TRBV4-2; J gene: TRBJ1-6; D gene: NA; CDR3 DNA: TGTGCCAGCAGCCAAGTGGGTAAGACAGGAGGTAATTCACCCCTCCACTTT; CDR3 protein: CASSQVGKTGGNSPLHF
clone size: NA; V gene: TRBV9; J gene: TRBJ1-3; D gene: TRBD1; CDR3 DNA: TGTGCCAGCAGTTCCGGGACAGGGACCCTCTCTGGAAACACCATATATTTT; CDR3 protein: CASSSGTGTLSGNTIYF
clone size: NA; V gene: TRBV2; J gene: TRBJ1-2; D gene: NA; CDR3 DNA: TGTGCCAGCCGAAATGGGGGTGGCTACACCTTC; CDR3 protein: CASRNGGGYTF
clone size: once; V gene: TRBV14; J gene: TRBJ1-2; D gene: NA; CDR3 DNA: TGTGCCAGCAGCGGAGGGCTGTACTATGGCTACACCTTC; CDR3 protein: CASSGGLYYGYTF
clone size: NA; V gene: TRBV5-1; J gene: TRBJ2-2; D gene: TRBD1; CDR3 DNA: TGCGCCAGCAGCGAAGGACAGGGCCCCGGGGAGCTGTTTTTT; CDR3 protein: CASSEGQGPGELFF
clone size: NA; V gene: TRBV7-2; J gene: TRBJ1-6; D gene: NA; CDR3 DNA: TGTGCCAGCAGCTTAGTCGAGGGAAATTCACCCCTCCACTTT; CDR3 protein: CASSLVEGNSPLHF
clone size: once; V gene: TRBV5-6; J gene: TRBJ1-1; D gene: NA; CDR3 DNA: TGTGCCAGCAGCTTGCCGGGGGCGCGTAACACTGAAGCTTTCTTT; CDR3 protein: CASSLPGARNTEAFF
clone size: NA; V gene: TRBV15; J gene: TRBJ2-5; D gene: NA; CDR3 DNA: TGTGCCACCAGCAGTAGCCCAGTTGAGACCCAGTACTTC; CDR3 protein: CATSSSPVETQYF
clone size: NA; V gene: TRBV7-2; J gene: TRBJ2-5; D gene: TRBD2; CDR3 DNA: TGTGCCAGCAGCCTAGCGGGGGGGCTCCAAGAGACCCAGTACTTC; CDR3 protein: CASSLAGGLQETQYF
clone size: NA; V gene: TRBV6-6; J gene: TRBJ2-5; D gene: TRBD2; CDR3 DNA: TGTGCCAGCAGTTCCCTTGGAGCGGGGGGAGGAGAGACCCAGTACTTC; CDR3 protein: CASSSLGAGGGETQYF